This T cell receptor (beta chain) came from a study of siplizumab effects on memory and regulatory T cells. Study conclusions and caveats: Roughly 80-97% of proliferating CD4+ or CD8+ clones defied assignment to a naive or memory phenotype. Researchers could map only a minor fraction of alloreactive clones to unstimulated subsets. Naive T cells, seemingly more diverse than memory cells, seemed major alloresponse contributors.

Method: immunoSEQ multiplex PCR; TCRdb's copy keeps in-frame clones and lacks some. The sample contains roughly 120,000 clones, approximately 94% of which appear only once. This clone was observed a few times. Its target is unknown. The sample consisted of non-Treg CD4+ T cells sorted from blood. The origin of this receptor is a human donor in good health.

The CDR3 spells CATKTGGVTNEKLFF. The DNA for the CDR3 is TGTGCCACTAAAACAGGGGGAGTCACTAATGAAAAACTGTTTTTT. The V call is TRBV10-3, the J call TRBJ1-4, with TRBD1 matching over 8 bases. Germline-derived CDR1 and CDR2 are ENHRY and SYGVKD. The CDR3 loop spans 15 amino acids. V lost 10 bases to trimming and J lost 2 bases; unmatched junction nucleotides: 9.